The 26 T cell receptor beta chains listed next were all sequenced from one sample in a study of molecular identifiers for immune sequencing clone quantification. TCRdb used MiXCR to reprocess the PCR reads, holding one entry per CDR3 protein. The repertoire holds about 640,000 distinct CDR3 sequences, with just under 20% as singletons. The specimen was naive CD8+ T cells from blood, with Jurkat cell RNA spiked in. Subset: FACS-sorted CD8+CD4-CCR7+CD45RA+ naive T cells. The receptor source for this set is a human donor in good health. Some libraries in this study had Jurkat cell RNA spiked in.

This clonotype was found many times. The chain has TRBV6-2 or TRBV6-3 and TRBJ2-5; D is perhaps TRBD1 (5 bases). The CDR3 contains 16 residues. V lost 6 bases, J lost 3 bases, and 20 bases lay in between. Germline V gene lookup returns CDR1 MNHEY and CDR2 SVGEGT. In nucleotides, the CDR3 is TGTGCCAGCAGACGTCTAGGGGTCCCCTCGAAAGAGACCCAGTACTTC. Its protein is CASRRLGVPSKETQYF.

The chain combines TRBV6-5 with TRBJ2-1, with 16 positions matching TRBD2. Germline trimming cut 6 bases from V and 7 bases from J; bases unmatched to any gene: 12. The CDR3 is made up of 18 amino acids. Per the germline V gene, CDR1 is MNHEY and CDR2 is SVGAGI. The CDR3 DNA sequence: TGTGCCAGCAGACCGGGACTAGCGGGAGGGCCGGTCGGTAATGAGCAGTTCTTC. Translation gives CASRPGLAGGPVGNEQFF.

The table lists this clonotype with many counts. This chain joins TRBV13 and TRBJ2-3; D is unresolved. This CDR3 is built from 14 residues. V dropped 4 bases and J dropped 1 base, with 9 bases sitting between them. The germline V gene has CDR1 PRHDT and CDR2 FYEKMQ (reference sequence). The CDR3 DNA is TGTGCCAGCAGCTCCCGCACCGGCACAGATACGCAGTATTTT. This codes for CASSSRTGTDTQYF.

This clonotype was counted ten times or more. The rearrangement uses TRBV6-2 or TRBV6-3 and TRBJ1-1; D is ambiguous. This CDR3 comprises 14 residues. V was clipped by 1 base and J by 5 bases, with 11 bases between them. Germline V gives CDR1 MNHEY, CDR2 SVGEGT. CDR3 protein: CASSYFRQGTEAFF. The CDR3 bases are TGTGCCAGCAGTTACTTTAGACAAGGGACTGAAGCTTTCTTT.

A remark on this clonotype: The junction departs from the called germline gene at one end, perhaps through a read error. The chain combines TRBV6-5 with TRBJ1-3; 7 bases line up with TRBD1. The CDR3 sequence is 13 residues long. The germline V gene encodes CDR1 MNHEY and CDR2 SVGAGI. The CDR3 sequence is CASRTGAGNAIYF. The CDR3 DNA reads TGTGCCAGCCGAACAGGGGCTGGAAACGCCATATATTTT.

Worth noting for this clonotype: This may stem from a read error, because a much larger clone lies one nucleotide away. The chain is built from TRBV5-4 and TRBJ2-7, with 13 bases lining up with TRBD2. The CDR3 totals 16 residues. Per germline, CDR1 SGHNT and CDR2 YYREEE (reference sequence). CDR3 protein: CASSYGTSGVSHEQYF. CDR3 coding DNA: TGTGCCAGCAGCTACGGGACTAGCGGGGTCTCCCACGAGCAGTACTTC.

Only a few counts were recorded for this clonotype. V usage is TRBV30 and J usage is TRBJ2-2; a possible D gene is TRBD1 (5 bases). CDR1 and CDR2 (germline): GTSNPN, SVGIG (reference sequence). The V and J ends lost 1 base and 6 bases respectively, with 9 bases between them. The CDR3 contains 13 residues. This CDR3 is CAWSAGFSGELFF. CDR3 in DNA: TGTGCCTGGAGTGCAGGGTTCTCCGGGGAGCTGTTTTTT. The full variable domain, with the rest looked up from reference TRBV30 and TRBJ2-2, is SQTIHQWPATLVQPVGSPLSLECTVEGTSNPNLYWYRQAAGRGLQLLFYSVGIGQISSEVPQNLSASRPQDRQFILSSKKLLLSDSGFYLCAWSAGFSGELFFGEGSRLTVL.

CDR3 nucleotides: TGCAGTGCTAGAGATCCTACTAGCGGGAGGGTAGGGTACACAGATACGCAGTATTTT. Its protein is CSARDPTSGRVGYTDTQYF. The V and J genes are TRBV20-1 and TRBJ2-3; 13 bases fit TRBD2. The V gene end was trimmed by 0 bases and the J gene end by 2 bases; junction bases not matched to a gene: 11. Germline V CDR1 and CDR2: DFQATT, SNEGSKA (reference sequence). The CDR3 is made up of 19 amino acids.

Turning to this clonotype: This could be a read error, since a much larger clone is one nucleotide away. The chain has TRBV14 and TRBJ1-1; D is unresolved. In germline, CDR1 is SGHDN, CDR2 FVKESK. Trimming pared 4 bases from V and 2 bases from J, leaving 17 bases between. The CDR3 extends over 16 amino acids. Here the CDR3 DNA reads TGTGCCAGCAGCCCGCTACATGGGCTTCTTAACACTGAAGCTTTCTTT. Its translation: CASSPLHGLLNTEAFF.

This clonotype was counted ten times or more. This chain links TRBV29-1 with TRBJ1-1, with unresolved D. V was cut by 4 bases and J by 4 bases, with 13 bases left in between. Germline CDR1 SQVTM, CDR2 ANQGSEA. The CDR3 is 13 amino acids. CDR3 in amino acids: CSVVGPVSTEAFF. CDR3 DNA sequence: TGCAGCGTTGTCGGGCCAGTGAGCACTGAAGCTTTCTTT.

This clonotype was observed once. A much larger clone lies a single base off, so this may be a read error. This chain connects TRBV7-3 to TRBJ2-7; TRBD1 might be the D (5 bases). Germline CDR1 and CDR2: SGHTA and FQGTGA. V shed 2 bases and J shed 2 bases, with 13 bases lying between them. There are 15 residues in the CDR3. DNA for the CDR3: TGTGCCAGCAGCTTATTTTCAGGGTCCCCCTACGAGCAGTACTTC. Translated: CASSLFSGSPYEQYF.

This clonotype was counted only a few times. This chain uses TRBV10-1 with TRBJ2-7; D remains ambiguous. Germline V gene sequence: CDR1 WNHNN, CDR2 SYGVQD (reference sequence). V gave up 0 bases and J gave up 1 base, with 7 bases separating them. This CDR3 contains 14 residues. CDR3 coding DNA: TGCGCCAGCAGTGAGTCGACCGGGTCCTACGAGCAGTACTTC. As protein: CASSESTGSYEQYF.

In its sample, this clonotype was seen many times. This chain uses TRBV5-6 with TRBJ1-3; D call uncertain. V lost 2 bases and J 0 bases, leaving 15 bases between the germline ends. Germline V gene lookup returns CDR1 SGHDT and CDR2 YYEEEE. The CDR3 has 17 amino acids. This CDR3 is CASSFPRHAGSGNTIYF. The CDR3 DNA reads as TGTGCCAGCAGCTTCCCCCGACACGCCGGCTCTGGAAACACCATATATTTT.

The table lists this clonotype with many counts. This rearrangement joins TRBV2 to TRBJ1-2; TRBD1 might be the D (5 bases). The V end was cut by 5 bases, the J end by 3 bases, with 16 bases between. Germline lookup yields CDR1 SNHLY and CDR2 FYNNEI. The CDR3 has 15 residues. This CDR3 reads CASSSGTQEDYGYTF. The CDR3 nucleotides read TGTGCCAGCAGTTCCGGGACCCAGGAGGACTATGGCTACACCTTC.

A note on this clonotype: With a much larger clone just one base away, this may be a read error. The CDR3 is CASSPGLAKNVQYF. The CDR3 region has the DNA TGTGCCAGCAGTCCAGGGCTAGCCAAAAACGTTCAGTACTTC. The chain recombines TRBV27 with TRBJ2-4; possibly TRBD1 or TRBD2 for D (5 bases each). Germline V CDR1 and CDR2: MNHEY, SMNVEV (reference sequence). This CDR3 has 14 amino acids.

This clonotype occurred once. A much larger clone differs from this one at a single base, so this may be a read error. This chain joins TRBV6-2 or TRBV6-3 and TRBJ2-7, with TRBD2 identical over 11 bases. CDR1 and CDR2 from the germline V gene are MNHEY and SVGEGT. The CDR3 consists of 17 residues. The chain's CDR3 is CASRDSGLADPGYEQCF. Written as DNA, the CDR3 is TGTGCCAGCAGGGATTCGGGACTAGCGGATCCCGGGTACGAGCAGTGCTTC.

On this clonotype: This may stem from a read error, because a much larger clone lies one nucleotide away. The chain carries TRBV4-3 and TRBJ2-7; possibly TRBD2 for D (5 bases). This CDR3 spans 17 amino acids. Per the germline V gene, CDR1 is LGHNA and CDR2 is YSLEER. The CDR3 sequence is CASSQDRARASSYEQHF. The CDR3 DNA reads TGCGCCAGCAGCCAAGATAGAGCGCGAGCTAGCTCCTACGAGCAGCACTTC.

This clonotype was seen at least ten times. The rearrangement joins TRBV7-2 to TRBJ1-1; possibly TRBD1 for D (6 bases). Germline V lookup: CDR1 SGHTA, CDR2 FQGNSA. The CDR3 runs 14 residues. Trimming removed 5 bases from V and 8 bases from J, with 18 bases in between. CDR3 loop: CASSPTGGPPEAFF. CDR3 DNA: TGTGCCAGCAGCCCGACAGGAGGCCCACCGGAAGCTTTCTTT.

This clonotype was detected only a few times. A much larger clone lies a single base off, so this may be a read error. V gene TRBV29-1 combines with J gene TRBJ2-7; 8 bases map to TRBD2. The germline gives CDR1 SQVTM, CDR2 ANQGSEA. This CDR3 comprises 12 residues. This CDR3 is CSAEGLAYEQCF. The CDR3 DNA reads TGCAGCGCCGAAGGACTAGCCTACGAGCAGTGCTTC.

This clonotype has just one count. This may be a read error: a much more frequent sequence differs by one nucleotide. The chain recombines TRBV30 with TRBJ1-2; no firm D call. The CDR3 runs 16 residues. Germline lookup yields CDR1 GTSNPN and CDR2 SVGIG (reference sequence). The CDR3 DNA reads TGTGCCTGGAGTGAATGGAGAATCGAGAATAACTATGGCCACACCTTC. This codes for CAWSEWRIENNYGHTF.

This clonotype was seen at least ten times. The chain carries TRBV7-9 and TRBJ1-1; no reliable D call. The ends were cut back, 4 bases at V and 2 bases at J, with 20 bases in the middle. This CDR3 is built from 17 residues. Germline V gives CDR1 SEHNR, CDR2 FQNEAQ (reference sequence). This chain's CDR3 is CASSSSLGYEVNTEAFF. As DNA, the CDR3 is TGTGCCAGCAGCTCTAGTCTTGGTTACGAGGTTAACACTGAAGCTTTCTTT.

This clonotype has at least ten counts. The chain employs TRBV5-4 and TRBJ1-1; 9 bases are a match to TRBD1. V dropped 0 bases and J dropped 4; count of bases not matched to a gene: 7. Germline V gene data show CDR1 as SGHNT and CDR2 as YYREEE (reference sequence). The CDR3 is made up of 16 amino acids. CDR3 residues: CASSLVGQGPGTEAFF. CDR3 DNA: TGTGCCAGCAGCTTGGTCGGACAGGGGCCAGGCACTGAAGCTTTCTTT. Complete variable domain (other parts from reference TRBV5-4 and TRBJ1-1): ETGVTQSPTHLIKTRGQQVTLRCSSQSGHNTVSWYQQALGQGPQFIFQYYREEENGRGNFPPRFSGLQFPNYSSELNVNALELDDSALYLCASSLVGQGPGTEAFFGQGTRLTVV.

This clonotype was seen many times. This sequence joins TRBV7-9 and TRBJ2-2; 7 bases fit TRBD2. The CDR3 sequence is 15 residues long. Germline V gene sequence: CDR1 SEHNR, CDR2 FQNEAQ (reference sequence). V gave up 5 bases and J gave up 1 base; unmatched junction bases: 4. The CDR3 DNA reads as TGTGCCAGCAGCCCTAGCGGAGTGAACACCGGGGAGCTGTTTTTT. The encoded protein is CASSPSGVNTGELFF.

This clonotype has at least ten counts. This rearrangement joins TRBV6-2 or TRBV6-3 to TRBJ2-4; the D gene is possibly TRBD2 (5 bases). Germline V gene lookup returns CDR1 MNHEY and CDR2 SVGEGT. Trimming removed 2 bases from V and 7 bases from J, with 9 bases in between. This CDR3 region has 13 residues. CDR3: CASSYNRGNIQYF. For the CDR3, the DNA is TGTGCCAGCAGTTACAACAGAGGGAACATTCAGTACTTC.

This clonotype has a count of ten or more. V is TRBV19 and J is TRBJ1-5; D gene uncertain. V was clipped by 5 bases and J by 5 bases, with 10 bases between them. The CDR3 has 13 residues. Germline lookup yields CDR1 LNHDA and CDR2 SQIVND (reference sequence). In DNA, the CDR3 is TGTGCCAGTAGTCAGGCAACTCATCAGCCCCAGCATTTT. It encodes CASSQATHQPQHF.

The chain has TRBV6-5 and TRBJ2-7, with D perhaps matching TRBD1 (5 bases). With 5 bases removed from V and 2 bases from J, the gap between germline ends came to 13 bases. Germline V gives CDR1 MNHEY, CDR2 SVGAGI. The CDR3 spans 14 residues. The CDR3 DNA reads as TGTGCCAGCAGTCCCTCAACAGGCCCCTACGAGCAGTACTTC. Residues: CASSPSTGPYEQYF.